The 2 T cell receptor beta chains below were found in one sample sequenced in a study of resident and recirculating memory T cells in vitiligo. Data came from immunoSEQ multiplex PCR; TCRdb stores just in-frame clones and leaves some out. This sample has around 70,000 clones, with approximately 89% found just once. The sequenced sample was blood. These receptors all stem from a male donor with vitiligo.

This clone was found once. This chain joins TRBV5-4 and TRBJ2-5; TRBD2 aligns across 12 bases. Germline assignment: CDR1 SGHNT and CDR2 YYREEE (reference sequence). The CDR3 is 16 amino acids. V gave up 0 bases and J gave up 1 base; unmatched junction bases: 1. This CDR3 reads CASSLGLAGVQETQYF. CDR3 in DNA: TGTGCCAGCAGCTTGGGACTAGCGGGGGTCCAAGAGACCCAGTACTTC.

This chain connects TRBV6-5 to TRBJ2-3; D gene ambiguous. CDR1 and CDR2 from the germline V gene are MNHEY and SVGAGI. The CDR3 has 13 amino acids. V gave up 6 bases and J gave up 1 base, with 8 bases separating them. The CDR3 DNA sequence: TGTGCCAGCAGGCGTATTGGCACAGATACGCAGTATTTT. Protein sequence: CASRRIGTDTQYF.